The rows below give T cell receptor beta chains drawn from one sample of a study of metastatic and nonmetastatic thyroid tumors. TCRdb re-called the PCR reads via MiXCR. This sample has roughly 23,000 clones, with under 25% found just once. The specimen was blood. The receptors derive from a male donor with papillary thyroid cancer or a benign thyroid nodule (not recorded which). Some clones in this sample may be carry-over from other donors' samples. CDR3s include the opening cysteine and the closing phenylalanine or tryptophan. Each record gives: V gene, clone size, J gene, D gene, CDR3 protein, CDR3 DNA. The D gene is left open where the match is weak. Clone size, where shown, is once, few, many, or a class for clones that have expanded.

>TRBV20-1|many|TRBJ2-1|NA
CSARDVLGYNEQFF
TGCAGTGCTAGAGATGTTTTGGGGTACAATGAGCAGTTCTTC
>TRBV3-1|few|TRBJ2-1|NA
CASSQEPQISYNEQFF
TGTGCCAGCAGCCAAGAACCCCAAATCTCCTACAATGAGCAGTTCTTC
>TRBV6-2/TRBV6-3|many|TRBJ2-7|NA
CASSAPGVTYEQYF
TGTGCCAGCAGTGCTCCAGGGGTTACCTACGAGCAGTACTTC
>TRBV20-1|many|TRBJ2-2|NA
CSAKSYAGELFF
TGCAGTGCAAAATCGTACGCCGGGGAGCTGTTTTTT
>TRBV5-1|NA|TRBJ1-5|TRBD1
CASRLTGDSNQPKHF
TGCGCCAGCAGATTGACAGGGGATAGCAATCAGCCCAAGCATTTT
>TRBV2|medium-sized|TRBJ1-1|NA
CASSEASNTEAFF
TGTGCCAGCAGTGAAGCATCTAACACTGAAGCTTTCTTT
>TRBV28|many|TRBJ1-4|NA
CASTPGPAGALSEKLFF
TGTGCCAGCACCCCAGGTCCTGCGGGGGCGCTGAGTGAAAAACTGTTTTTT
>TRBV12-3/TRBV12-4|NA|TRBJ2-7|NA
CASSLGQFYEQYF
TGTGCCAGCAGTTTAGGGCAGTTCTACGAGCAGTACTTC
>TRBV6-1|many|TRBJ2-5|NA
CASRRSEGGAQYF
TGTGCCAGCAGAAGGTCCGAGGGGGGGGCCCAGTACTTC
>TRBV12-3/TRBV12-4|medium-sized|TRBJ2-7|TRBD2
CASSPTLAGGLGEQYF
TGTGCCAGCAGCCCGACACTAGCGGGAGGGCTCGGAGAGCAGTACTTC
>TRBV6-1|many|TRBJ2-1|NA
CASRILGSSYNEQFF
TGTGCCAGCAGAATCCTGGGGAGCTCCTACAATGAGCAGTTCTTC
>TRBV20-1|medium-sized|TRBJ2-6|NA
CSAKRGSLRGSGANVLTF
TGCAGTGCTAAAAGAGGTAGCCTAAGGGGTTCTGGGGCCAACGTCCTGACTTTC
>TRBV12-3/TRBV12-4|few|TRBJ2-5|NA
CASSLKIGGRETQYF
TGTGCCAGCAGTTTAAAGATCGGGGGAAGGGAGACCCAGTACTTC
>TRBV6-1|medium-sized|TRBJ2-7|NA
CAIRGATYEQYF
TGTGCCATTAGGGGAGCAACCTACGAGCAGTACTTC
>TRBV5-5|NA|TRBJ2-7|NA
CASSFPQYYPHEQYF
TGTGCCAGCAGCTTTCCCCAATATTATCCCCACGAGCAGTACTTC
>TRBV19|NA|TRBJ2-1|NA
CASSIAGRDLHNEQFF
TGTGCCAGTAGTATAGCCGGTCGTGATTTACACAATGAGCAGTTCTTC
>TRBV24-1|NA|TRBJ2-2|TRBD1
CATSEPGQGLNTGELFF
TGTGCCACCAGTGAACCGGGACAGGGACTTAACACCGGGGAGCTGTTTTTT
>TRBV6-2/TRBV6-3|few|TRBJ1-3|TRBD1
CASSYGQGSSGNTIYF
TGTGCCAGCAGTTATGGACAGGGAAGCTCTGGAAACACCATATATTTT
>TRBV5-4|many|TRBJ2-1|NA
CASSLIASPYNEQFF
TGTGCCAGCAGCTTGATAGCGTCCCCCTACAATGAGCAGTTCTTC
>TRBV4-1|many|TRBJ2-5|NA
CASSQRPGTPEETQYF
TGCGCCAGCAGCCAACGCCCCGGGACTCCCGAAGAGACCCAGTACTTC
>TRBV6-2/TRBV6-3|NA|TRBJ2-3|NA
CASSFKSDADTQYF
TGTGCCAGCAGTTTTAAGTCGGACGCAGATACGCAGTATTTT
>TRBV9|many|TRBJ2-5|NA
CASSARITPREGGETQYF
TGTGCCAGCAGCGCTCGAATAACCCCAAGAGAGGGGGGGGAGACCCAGTACTTC
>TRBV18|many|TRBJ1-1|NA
CASSPPSRPNTEAFF
TGTGCCAGCTCACCACCAAGCAGGCCAAACACTGAAGCTTTCTTT
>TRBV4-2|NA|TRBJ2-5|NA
CASSSGRGQETQYF
TGTGCCAGCAGCTCGGGGCGGGGCCAAGAGACCCAGTACTTC
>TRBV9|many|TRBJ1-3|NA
CASSVDPGGKFSGNTIYF
TGTGCCAGCAGCGTAGACCCCGGGGGAAAATTCTCTGGAAACACCATATATTTT
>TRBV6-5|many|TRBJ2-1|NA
CASSYSIVGGSEQFF
TGTGCCAGCAGTTACTCGATCGTGGGGGGCAGTGAGCAGTTCTTC
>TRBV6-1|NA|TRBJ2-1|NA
CASSQRRGFALRNPQYNEQFF
TGTGCCAGCAGTCAACGAAGGGGATTCGCCCTCCGTAATCCACAATACAATGAGCAGTTCTTC
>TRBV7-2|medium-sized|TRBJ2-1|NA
CASSGGLGSYNEQFF
TGTGCCAGCAGCGGGGGACTTGGCTCCTACAATGAGCAGTTCTTC
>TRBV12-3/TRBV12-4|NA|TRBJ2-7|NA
CASSQLGTNYEQYF
TGTGCCAGCAGTCAACTAGGGACGAACTACGAGCAGTACTTC
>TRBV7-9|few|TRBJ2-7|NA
CASTFGEDEQYF
TGTGCCAGTACATTCGGGGAAGACGAGCAGTACTTC
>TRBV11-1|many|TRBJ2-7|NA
CASSRGGWGTGAPEQYF
TGTGCCAGCAGCCGGGGGGGTTGGGGGACAGGAGCCCCCGAGCAGTACTTC
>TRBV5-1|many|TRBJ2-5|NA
CASSPGTNQETQYF
TGCGCCAGCAGCCCTGGGACAAACCAAGAGACCCAGTACTTC
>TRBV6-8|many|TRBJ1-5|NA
CASSYSERNSNQPQHF
TGTGCCAGCAGTTACTCCGAGCGGAATAGCAATCAGCCCCAGCATTTT
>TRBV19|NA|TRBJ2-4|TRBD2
CASSIPSGNKNIQYF
TGTGCCAGTAGTATCCCTAGCGGGAACAAAAACATTCAGTACTTC
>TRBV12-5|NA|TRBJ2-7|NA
CASMWGDSYDQYF
TGTGCTAGCATGTGGGGAGACTCCTACGATCAGTACTTC
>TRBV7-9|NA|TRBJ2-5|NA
CASIPSSETHYF
TGTGCCAGCATCCCCAGTTCAGAGACCCATTACTTC
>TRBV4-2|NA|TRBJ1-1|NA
CASSQAMAAGTSTEAFF
TGTGCCAGCAGCCAAGCCATGGCTGCCGGGACATCCACTGAAGCTTTCTTT
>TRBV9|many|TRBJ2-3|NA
CASSVDGEHTDTQYF
TGTGCCAGCAGCGTAGATGGTGAACACACAGATACGCAGTATTTT
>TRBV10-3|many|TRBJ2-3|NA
CAISDPDQLDTQYF
TGTGCCATCAGTGATCCCGATCAGCTAGATACGCAGTATTTT
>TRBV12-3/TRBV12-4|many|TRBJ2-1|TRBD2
CASSLDLLAGGNGDEQFF
TGTGCCAGCAGTTTAGACCTATTAGCGGGAGGGAATGGGGATGAGCAGTTCTTC
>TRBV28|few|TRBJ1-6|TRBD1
CASRTTGANYNSPLHF
TGTGCCAGCAGAACGACAGGGGCGAATTATAATTCACCCCTCCACTTT
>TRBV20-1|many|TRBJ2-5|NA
CSATPQETQYF
TGCAGTGCTACGCCGCAAGAGACCCAGTACTTC
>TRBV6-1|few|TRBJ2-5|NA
CASSWTTEGRAQYF
TGTGCCAGCAGTTGGACCACCGAGGGAAGGGCCCAGTACTTC
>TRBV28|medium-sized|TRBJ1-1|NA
CASSLGGNMNTEAFF
TGTGCCAGCAGTTTAGGGGGGAACATGAACACTGAAGCTTTCTTT
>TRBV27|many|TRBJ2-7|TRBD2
CASSFSGSDEQYF
TGTGCCAGCTCCTTCAGCGGGAGCGACGAGCAGTACTTC
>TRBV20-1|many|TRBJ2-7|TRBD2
CSAYSGRGAYEQYF
TGCAGTGCGTATAGCGGGAGAGGGGCCTACGAGCAGTACTTC
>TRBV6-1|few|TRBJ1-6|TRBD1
CASSAPDRAPYTLHF
TGTGCCAGCAGTGCTCCGGACAGGGCCCCTTATACCCTCCACTTT
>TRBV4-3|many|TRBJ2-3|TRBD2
CASSPRLAGADTQYF
TGCGCCAGCAGCCCTCGACTAGCGGGAGCAGATACGCAGTATTTT
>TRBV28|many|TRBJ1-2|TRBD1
CASTGQGGDGYTF
TGTGCCAGTACGGGACAGGGCGGGGATGGCTACACCTTC
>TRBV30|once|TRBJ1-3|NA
CAWSVGGVSGNTIYF
TGTGCCTGGAGTGTAGGTGGAGTCTCTGGAAACACCATATATTTT
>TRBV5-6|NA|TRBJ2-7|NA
CASILGPDYEQYF
TGTGCCAGCATCTTGGGACCGGACTACGAGCAGTACTTC
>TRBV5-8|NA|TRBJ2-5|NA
CASSLAGETQYF
TGTGCCAGCAGCTTGGCGGGAGAGACCCAGTACTTC